The 9 T cell receptor beta chains below all came from one sample that was sequenced in a study of blood T cell repertoires in COVID-19. Assay: immunoSEQ multiplex PCR; the TCRdb copy retains only in-frame clones and omits some. The sample lists around 200,000 clones, 70% to 90% occurring once. Sequencing was carried out using peripheral blood. The source is a human donor with active or convalescent COVID-19. The donor label of this sample is uncertain.

This clone has just one count. V gene TRBV24-1 combines with J gene TRBJ2-2; D possibly corresponds to TRBD1 (7 bases). Trimming removed 2 bases from V and 4 bases from J, with 16 bases in between. The length of the CDR3 is 17 residues. Germline V gives CDR1 KGHDR, CDR2 SFDVKD. DNA for the CDR3: TGTGCCACCAGTGATTCTCTGGAGGGGGCCGTCACCGGGGAGCTGTTTTTT. Translation: CATSDSLEGAVTGELFF.

The genes are TRBV7-3 and TRBJ1-5, with TRBD1 identical over 8 bases. This CDR3 comprises 16 residues. V shed 5 bases and J 7 bases; nucleotides not matched to a gene: 13. Per germline, CDR1 SGHTA and CDR2 FQGTGA. The CDR3 region is CASSPKADRGEQPQHF. The CDR3 DNA reads as TGTGCCAGCAGCCCTAAAGCTGACAGGGGAGAGCAGCCCCAGCATTTT.

The J gene is TRBJ2-7, the V gene TRBV30; possible D gene TRBD1, 5 bases. Germline assignment: CDR1 GTSNPN and CDR2 SVGIG (reference sequence). This CDR3 contains 14 residues. The germline V and J ends were trimmed by 1 base and 3 bases, with 13 bases remaining between them. The CDR3 region has the DNA TGTGCCTGGAGTGGGTTAGCAAGGGGCTACGAGCAGTACTTC. This gives the protein CAWSGLARGYEQYF.

V and J are TRBV27 and TRBJ2-3; D not resolved. This CDR3 spans 14 amino acids. Germline-derived CDR1 and CDR2 are MNHEY and SMNVEV (reference sequence). Deletions cut 4 bases from V and 4 bases from J, with 12 bases between. CDR3 in amino acids: CASSYLRSPDTQYF. The CDR3 DNA reads as TGTGCCAGCAGTTATTTGCGGTCTCCAGATACGCAGTATTTT.

The chain links TRBV18 to TRBJ1-2, with a weak D call TRBD1 (6 bases). Germline CDR1 KGHSH, CDR2 LQKENI. The CDR3 is made up of 13 amino acids. Trimming left V 3 bases short and J 3 bases short, with 8 bases between. In nucleotides, the CDR3 is TGTGCCAGCTCACCGCGGACAGACTATGGCTACACCTTC. The encoded protein is CASSPRTDYGYTF.

J is TRBJ2-2 and V is TRBV29-1; D is perhaps TRBD2 (6 bases). V lost 0 bases to trimming and J lost 6 bases, with 14 bases between them. CDR1 is SQVTM, CDR2 ANQGSEA, per germline. The CDR3 loop spans 15 amino acids. The chain's CDR3 is CSVEEKRGGPGELFF. The CDR3 DNA reads as TGCAGCGTTGAAGAGAAACGGGGAGGTCCCGGGGAGCTGTTTTTT.

The chain carries TRBV10-1 and TRBJ2-1; TRBD1 agrees at 8 bases. Germline CDR1 is WNHNN and CDR2 is SYGVQD (reference sequence). This CDR3 contains 16 residues. The J segment lost 9 bases and the V segment lost 6 bases, leaving 16 bases of the junction unmatched. The CDR3 region is CASSRDRGGGTAEQFF. DNA of the CDR3: TGCGCCAGCAGCCGCGACAGGGGCGGCGGGACCGCTGAGCAGTTCTTC.

This clone was found a few times. This sequence joins TRBV5-4 and TRBJ2-7; 7 bases fit TRBD2. This CDR3 region has 14 residues. V was clipped by 2 bases and J by 7 bases; unmatched bases: 9. Germline CDR1 SGHNT, CDR2 YYREEE (reference sequence). The CDR3, as DNA: TGTGCCAGCAGCTTCGCTAGCGGTGGGCGGGAGCAGTACTTC. Translation gives CASSFASGGREQYF.

The chain joins TRBV5-1 to TRBJ1-2; no firm D call. This CDR3 is built from 12 residues. Germline lookup yields CDR1 SGHRS and CDR2 YFSETQ. V dropped 4 bases and J dropped 5 bases, with 9 bases sitting between them. Here the CDR3 DNA reads TGCGCCAGCAGCCGGGAAGGGTATGGCTACACCTTC. Translation: CASSREGYGYTF. Supplemented by reference TRBV5-1 and TRBJ1-2, the full variable domain reads KAGVTQTPRYLIKTRGQQVTLSCSPISGHRSVSWYQQTPGQGLQFLFEYFSETQRNKGNFPGRFSGRQFSNSRSEMNVSTLELGDSALYLCASSREGYGYTFGSGTRLTVV.